Each of the 15 T cell receptor beta chains below was sequenced from the same sample in a study of tumor-infiltrating lymphocytes in primary liver carcinoma. Total RNA amounting to about 520 ng was the source from which TCR beta cDNA was made with a constant-region primer. A slightly modified ARM-PCR protocol with three nested multiplex PCR rounds produced these TCR beta libraries. Forward primers for TRBV1-TRBV30 and a C-beta reverse primer served the first two PCR rounds, at 10 cycles each. TCRdb used MiXCR to reprocess the multiplex PCR reads, holding one entry per CDR3 protein. The repertoire holds some 87,000 distinct CDR3 sequences, with approximately 68% as singletons. Co-extraction of both nucleic acids (RNA and DNA) used about 17-33 mg of unsorted bulk tissue. Material: tumor-adjacent normal liver tissue. Receptor source: a man aged 40-49 years with primary liver carcinoma and hepatitis B virus infection.

Regarding this clonotype: Since a much larger clone is just one base distant, this may be a read error. The missing conserved phenylalanine or tryptophan at the end of this CDR3 makes a read error likely. The gene calls are TRBV29-1 and TRBJ2-2; a weak D match, TRBD2 (7 bases). With 6 bases removed from V and 1 base from J, the gap between germline ends came to 15 bases. Germline V gene data show CDR1 as SQVTM and CDR2 as ANQGSEA. The CDR3 has 15 residues. The CDR3 protein is CSVGGGQQNTGELFS. The CDR3 DNA follows: TGCAGCGTAGGGGGGGGGCAGCAGAACACCGGGGAGCTGTTTTCT.

A word on this clonotype: A much larger clone lies a single base off, so this may be a read error. The rearrangement joins TRBV10-3 to TRBJ1-2; no clear D gene. The CDR3 is 14 residues long. Germline V lookup: CDR1 ENHRY, CDR2 SYGVKD. The V end was cut by 4 bases, the J end by 10 bases, with 19 bases between. The CDR3 DNA sequence: TGTGCCATCAGTGGAATTAGGAGCCCTCATGACTACACCTTC. It translates to CAISGIRSPHDYTF.

This clonotype was seen only once. A much bigger clone sits one base away, suggesting this may be a read error. As DNA, the CDR3 is TGTACCATCAGTGAGTCTGCGACAGTCAATGAGCAGTTCTTC. The encoded protein is CTISESATVNEQFF. This chain uses TRBV10-3 with TRBJ2-1, with D possibly matching TRBD1 (5 bases). The CDR3 length is 14 residues. Germline V lookup: CDR1 ENHRY, CDR2 SYGVKD.

With respect to this clonotype: A much more abundant neighbour one base away suggests this may be a read error. J is TRBJ1-2 and V is TRBV6-1, with 9 bases that match TRBD1. This CDR3 comprises 14 residues. Germline values: CDR1 MNHNS, CDR2 SASEGT. For the CDR3, the DNA is TGTGCCAGCAGTGATTACAGGGGGCCCTATGACTACACCTTC. It codes for CASSDYRGPYDYTF.

This clonotype was observed once. One junction end does not reproduce the germline sequence, and a read error may be involved. The CDR3 sequence: CVWTGGDALDTQYF. CDR3 nucleotide sequence: TGTGTCTGGACAGGGGGCGACGCCCTAGATACGCAGTATTTT. The V call is TRBV30, the J call TRBJ2-3; TRBD1 matches 11 bases. This CDR3 has 14 residues. CDR1 and CDR2 (germline): GTSNPN, SVGIG (reference sequence).

The chain has TRBV7-3 and TRBJ1-1; perhaps TRBD1 as D (5 bases). CDR3 length equals 14 residues. The germline V and J ends were trimmed by 2 bases and 5 bases, with 12 bases remaining between them. CDR1 and CDR2 (germline): SGHTA, FQGTGA. The CDR3 bases are TGTGCCAGCAGCTTATGGGGGGGGGGGACTGAAGCTTTCTTT. Translated, it gives CASSLWGGGTEAFF.

The table lists this clonotype with a count of one. An end of the junction does not agree with germline; a read error may underlie this. The chain uses TRBV11-2 and TRBJ2-3; D call uncertain. This CDR3 has 12 amino acids. CDR1 is SGHAT, CDR2 FQNNGV, per germline. This chain's CDR3 is CACSLGYDTQYF. As DNA, the CDR3 is TGTGCCTGCAGTTTAGGATATGATACGCAGTATTTT.

Concerning this clonotype: One end of the junction varies from germline; a read error may be responsible. The CDR3 DNA reads as TGTGCCAGCAGTGCACTAGCCAAAGAGCGGTACTTC. Its protein product is CASSALAKERYF. V and J are TRBV12-3 or TRBV12-4 and TRBJ2-7; a weak D match, TRBD2 (6 bases). This CDR3 region has 12 residues.

Of note for this clonotype: A clone one base away is much larger, so this may be a read error. The chain couples TRBV29-1 to TRBJ2-1; tentative D call: TRBD1 (5 bases). In germline, CDR1 is SQVTM, CDR2 ANQGSEA. The CDR3 sequence is 12 residues long. Trimming left V 5 bases short and J 9 bases short, with 14 bases between. The CDR3 nucleotides read TGCAGCGTTCGGACAAGGGGCAGTGAGCAGTTCTTC. Residues: CSVRTRGSEQFF.

V is TRBV5-1 and J is TRBJ2-3; the D call may be TRBD1 or TRBD2 (5 bases each). Germline CDR1 and CDR2: SGHRS and YFSETQ. This CDR3 has 15 residues. The V and J ends lost 3 bases and 8 bases respectively, with 19 bases between them. As DNA, the CDR3 is TGCGCCAGCAGCTACGACAGAGGGCGAGTAGTTACGCAGTATTTT. The encoded protein is CASSYDRGRVVTQYF.

Comments on this clonotype: A much more abundant neighbour one base away suggests this may be a read error. This chain connects TRBV29-1 to TRBJ1-4; perhaps TRBD1 as D (5 bases). The ends were cut back, 4 bases at V and 12 bases at J, with 15 bases in the middle. CDR1 and CDR2 from the germline V gene are SQVTM and ANQGSEA. CDR3 size: 12 residues. This CDR3 is CSVGETGEELFF. CDR3 nucleotides: TGCAGCGTTGGCGAAACGGGGGAAGAACTGTTTTTT.

The chain joins TRBV7-9 to TRBJ2-7; 8 bases fit TRBD2. The CDR3 covers 12 residues. Germline loops: CDR1 SEHNR, CDR2 FQNEAQ (reference sequence). With V trimmed by 5 bases and J by 12 bases, 9 bases remained unmatched. CDR3 DNA: TGTGCCAGCAGCCCGGGGGGGTTCCTCCGGTACTTC. Translation gives CASSPGGFLRYF.

With respect to this clonotype: At one end the junction does not follow the germline gene, possibly because of a read error. This chain connects TRBV11-2 to TRBJ2-5; D may be TRBD2 (7 bases). The V gene's germline CDR1 is SGHAT and CDR2 FQNNGV. CDR3 length equals 16 residues. The CDR3 nucleotides are TGTGCCGGCAGCTTAGATGTGGGAGGGGGACAAGAGACCCAGTACTTC. This codes for CAGSLDVGGGQETQYF.

To note about this clonotype: In this CDR3 the conserved last residue, phenylalanine or tryptophan, is missing, so a read error is likely. V gene TRBV12-3 or TRBV12-4 combines with J gene TRBJ2-2; the D is unclear. Trimming shortened V by 5 bases and J by 5 bases, and 12 bases separated the two germline ends. The CDR3 covers 14 residues. The CDR3 region is CASSHLGKTGELFL. The CDR3 DNA is TGTGCCAGCAGTCATTTAGGGAAAACCGGGGAGCTGTTTTTG.

This clonotype was detected once. This may come from a read error, since a much larger clone is one base off. The chain employs TRBV6-6 and TRBJ2-7; D is unresolved. Germline CDR1 MNHNY, CDR2 SVGAGI (reference sequence). The CDR3 consists of 11 residues. The CDR3 loop reads CDSSTHYEQYF. The CDR3 nucleotides are TGTGACAGCAGCACCCATTACGAGCAGTACTTC.